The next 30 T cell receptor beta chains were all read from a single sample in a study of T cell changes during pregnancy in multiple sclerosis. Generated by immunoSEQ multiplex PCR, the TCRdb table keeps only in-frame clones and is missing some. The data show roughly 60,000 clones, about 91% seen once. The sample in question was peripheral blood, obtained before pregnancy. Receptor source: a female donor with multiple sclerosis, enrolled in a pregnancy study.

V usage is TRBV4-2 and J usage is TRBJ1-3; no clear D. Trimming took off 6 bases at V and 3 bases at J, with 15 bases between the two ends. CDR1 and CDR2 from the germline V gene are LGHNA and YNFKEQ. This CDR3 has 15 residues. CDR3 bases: TGTGCCAGCAGATCGGACTTTGGCAATGGAAACACCATATATTTT. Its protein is CASRSDFGNGNTIYF.

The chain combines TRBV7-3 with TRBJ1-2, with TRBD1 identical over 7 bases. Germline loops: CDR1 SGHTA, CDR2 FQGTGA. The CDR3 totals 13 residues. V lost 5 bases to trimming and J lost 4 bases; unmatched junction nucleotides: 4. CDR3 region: CASSLGTVYGYTF. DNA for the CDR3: TGTGCCAGCAGCCTCGGGACAGTCTATGGCTACACCTTC. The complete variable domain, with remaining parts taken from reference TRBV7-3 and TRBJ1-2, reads GAGVSQTPSNKVTEKGKYVELRCDPISGHTALYWYRQSLGQGPEFLIYFQGTGAADDSGLPNDRFFAVRPEGSVSTLKIQRTERGDSAVYLCASSLGTVYGYTFGSGTRLTVV.

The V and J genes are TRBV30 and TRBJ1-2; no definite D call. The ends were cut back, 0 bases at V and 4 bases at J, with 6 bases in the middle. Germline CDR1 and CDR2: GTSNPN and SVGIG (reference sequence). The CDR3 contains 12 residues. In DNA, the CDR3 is TGTGCCTGGAGTGTACGCGGCTATGGCTACACCTTC. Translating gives CAWSVRGYGYTF. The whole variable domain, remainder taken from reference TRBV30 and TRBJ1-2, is SQTIHQWPATLVQPVGSPLSLECTVEGTSNPNLYWYRQAAGRGLQLLFYSVGIGQISSEVPQNLSASRPQDRQFILSSKKLLLSDSGFYLCAWSVRGYGYTFGSGTRLTVV.

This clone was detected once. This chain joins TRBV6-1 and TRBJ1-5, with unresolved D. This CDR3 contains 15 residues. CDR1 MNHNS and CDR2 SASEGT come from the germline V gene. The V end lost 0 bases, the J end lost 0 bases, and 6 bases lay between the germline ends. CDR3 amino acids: CASSEAPYSNQPQHF. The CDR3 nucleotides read TGTGCCAGCAGTGAAGCGCCCTATAGCAATCAGCCCCAGCATTTT.

The CDR3 loop reads CASNKEAGLVQETQYF. Written as DNA, the CDR3 is TGTGCCAGCAACAAAGAGGCGGGACTAGTACAAGAGACCCAGTACTTC. The rearrangement uses TRBV7-2 and TRBJ2-5; TRBD2 agrees at 8 bases. The CDR3 covers 16 residues. The V gene end was trimmed by 7 bases and the J gene end by 2 bases; junction bases not matched to a gene: 12. Looked up from germline, CDR1 is SGHTA and CDR2 is FQGNSA. Looking up the rest from reference TRBV7-2 and TRBJ2-5 gives the full variable domain: GAGVSQSPSNKVTEKGKDVELRCDPISGHTALYWYRQSLGQGLEFLIYFQGNSAPDKSGLPSDRFSAERTGGSVSTLTIQRTQQEDSAVYLCASNKEAGLVQETQYFGPGTRLLVL.

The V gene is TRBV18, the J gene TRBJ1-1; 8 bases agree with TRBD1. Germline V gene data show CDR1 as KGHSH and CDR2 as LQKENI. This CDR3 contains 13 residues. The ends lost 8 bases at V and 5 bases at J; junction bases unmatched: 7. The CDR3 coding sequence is TGTGCCAGCAGCAGACAGGGGTGGACTGAAGCTTTCTTT. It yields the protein CASSRQGWTEAFF.

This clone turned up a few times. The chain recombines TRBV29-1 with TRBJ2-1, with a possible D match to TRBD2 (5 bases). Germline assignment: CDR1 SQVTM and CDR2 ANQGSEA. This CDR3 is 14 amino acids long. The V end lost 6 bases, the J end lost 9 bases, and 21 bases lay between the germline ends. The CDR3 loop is CSVISGHIGSEQFF. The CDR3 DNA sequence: TGCAGCGTCATCTCAGGTCACATAGGGAGTGAGCAGTTCTTC.

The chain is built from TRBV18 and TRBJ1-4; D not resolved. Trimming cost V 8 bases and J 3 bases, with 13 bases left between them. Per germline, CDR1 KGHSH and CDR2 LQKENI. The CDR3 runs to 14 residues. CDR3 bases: TGTGCCAGCCTAGGCCCTGGCCCTAATGAAAAACTGTTTTTT. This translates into CASLGPGPNEKLFF.

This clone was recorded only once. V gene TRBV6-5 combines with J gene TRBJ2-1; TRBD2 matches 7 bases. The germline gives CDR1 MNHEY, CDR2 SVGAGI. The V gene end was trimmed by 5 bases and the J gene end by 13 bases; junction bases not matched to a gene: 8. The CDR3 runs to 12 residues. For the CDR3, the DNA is TGTGCCAGCAGTGCCCTACGGGGGGACCAGTTCTTC. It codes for CASSALRGDQFF.

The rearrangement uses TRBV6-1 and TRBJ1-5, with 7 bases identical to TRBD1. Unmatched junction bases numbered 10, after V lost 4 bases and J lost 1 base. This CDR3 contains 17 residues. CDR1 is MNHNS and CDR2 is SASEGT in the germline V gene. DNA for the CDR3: TGTGCCAGCAGTGGGTTGCCCTGGACAGGCAGCAATCAGCCCCAGCATTTT. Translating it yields CASSGLPWTGSNQPQHF.

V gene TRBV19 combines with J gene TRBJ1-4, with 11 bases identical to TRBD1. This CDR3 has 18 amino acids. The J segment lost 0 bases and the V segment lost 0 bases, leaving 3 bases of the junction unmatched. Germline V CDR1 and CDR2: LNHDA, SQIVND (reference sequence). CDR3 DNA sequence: TGTGCCAGTAGTATAGATGGGACAGGGGGTGCAACTAATGAAAAACTGTTTTTT. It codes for CASSIDGTGGATNEKLFF.

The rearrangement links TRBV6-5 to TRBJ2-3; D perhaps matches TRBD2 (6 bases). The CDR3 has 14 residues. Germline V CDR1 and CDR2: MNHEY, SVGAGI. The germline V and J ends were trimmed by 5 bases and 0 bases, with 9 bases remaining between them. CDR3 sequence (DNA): TGTGCCAGCAGTCGCGGGGATAGCACAGATACGCAGTATTTT. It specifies CASSRGDSTDTQYF.

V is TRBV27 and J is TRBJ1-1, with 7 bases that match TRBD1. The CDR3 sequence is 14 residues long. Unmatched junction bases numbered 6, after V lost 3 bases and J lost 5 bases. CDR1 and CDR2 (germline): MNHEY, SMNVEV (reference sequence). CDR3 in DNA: TGTGCCAGCAGTTTGACAGGGTGGGTGACTGAAGCTTTCTTT. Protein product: CASSLTGWVTEAFF.

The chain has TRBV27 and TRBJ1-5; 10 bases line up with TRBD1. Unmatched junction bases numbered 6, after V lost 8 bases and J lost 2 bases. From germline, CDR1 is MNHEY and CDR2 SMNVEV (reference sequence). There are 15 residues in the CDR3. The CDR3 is CASSPGTGGNQPQHF. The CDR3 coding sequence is TGTGCCAGCTCACCCGGGACAGGGGGCAATCAGCCCCAGCATTTT.

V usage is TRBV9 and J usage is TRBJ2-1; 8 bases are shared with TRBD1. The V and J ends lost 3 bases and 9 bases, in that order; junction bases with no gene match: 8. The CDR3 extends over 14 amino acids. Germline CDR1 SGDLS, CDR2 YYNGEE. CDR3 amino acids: CASSARTGNGEQFF. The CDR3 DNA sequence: TGTGCCAGCAGCGCCAGGACAGGGAACGGTGAGCAGTTCTTC.

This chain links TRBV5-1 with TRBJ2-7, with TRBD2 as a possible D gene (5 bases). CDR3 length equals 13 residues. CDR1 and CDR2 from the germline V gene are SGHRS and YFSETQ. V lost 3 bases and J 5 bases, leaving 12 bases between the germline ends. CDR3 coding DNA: TGCGCCAGCAGCTCGGGATATTCCAACGAGCAGTACTTC. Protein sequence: CASSSGYSNEQYF.

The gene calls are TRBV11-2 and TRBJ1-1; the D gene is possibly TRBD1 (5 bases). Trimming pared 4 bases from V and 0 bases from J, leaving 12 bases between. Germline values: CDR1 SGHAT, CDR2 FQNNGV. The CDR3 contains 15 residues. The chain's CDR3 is CASSSTGGLNTEAFF. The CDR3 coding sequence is TGTGCCAGCAGCTCTACGGGGGGTTTGAACACTGAAGCTTTCTTT.

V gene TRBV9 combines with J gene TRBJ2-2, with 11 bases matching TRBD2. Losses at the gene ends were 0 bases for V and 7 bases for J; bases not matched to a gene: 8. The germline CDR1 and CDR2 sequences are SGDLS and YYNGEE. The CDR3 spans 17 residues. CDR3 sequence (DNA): TGTGCCAGCAGCGTAGGGCTAGCGGGGGGCCTCGGCGGGGAGCTGTTTTTT. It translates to CASSVGLAGGLGGELFF.

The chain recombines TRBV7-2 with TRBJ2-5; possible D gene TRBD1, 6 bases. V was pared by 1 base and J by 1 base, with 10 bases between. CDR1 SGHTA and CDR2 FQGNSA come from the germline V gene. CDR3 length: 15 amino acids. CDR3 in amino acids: CASSLGGRGQETQYF. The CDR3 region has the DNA TGTGCCAGCAGCTTAGGGGGCAGGGGCCAAGAGACCCAGTACTTC. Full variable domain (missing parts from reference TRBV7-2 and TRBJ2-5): GAGVSQSPSNKVTEKGKDVELRCDPISGHTALYWYRQSLGQGLEFLIYFQGNSAPDKSGLPSDRFSAERTGGSVSTLTIQRTQQEDSAVYLCASSLGGRGQETQYFGPGTRLLVL.

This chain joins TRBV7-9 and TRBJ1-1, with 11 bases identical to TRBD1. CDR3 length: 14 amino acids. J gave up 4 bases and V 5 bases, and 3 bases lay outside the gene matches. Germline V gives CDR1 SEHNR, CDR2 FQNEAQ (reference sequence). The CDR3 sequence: CASSLGQGATEAFF. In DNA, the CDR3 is TGTGCCAGCAGCCTTGGACAGGGGGCCACTGAAGCTTTCTTT.

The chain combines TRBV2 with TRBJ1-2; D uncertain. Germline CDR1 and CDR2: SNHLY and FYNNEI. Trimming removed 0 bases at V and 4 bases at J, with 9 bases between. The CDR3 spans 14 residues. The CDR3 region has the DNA TGTGCCAGCAGTGAAGCGCGGGCAGCCTATGGCTACACCTTC. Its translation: CASSEARAAYGYTF.

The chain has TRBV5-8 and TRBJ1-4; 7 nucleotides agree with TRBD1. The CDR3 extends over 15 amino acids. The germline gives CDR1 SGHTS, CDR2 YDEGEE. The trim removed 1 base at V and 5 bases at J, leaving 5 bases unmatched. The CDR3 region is CASSLPGQTNEKLFF. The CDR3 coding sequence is TGTGCCAGCAGCTTGCCGGGACAGACGAATGAAAAACTGTTTTTT.

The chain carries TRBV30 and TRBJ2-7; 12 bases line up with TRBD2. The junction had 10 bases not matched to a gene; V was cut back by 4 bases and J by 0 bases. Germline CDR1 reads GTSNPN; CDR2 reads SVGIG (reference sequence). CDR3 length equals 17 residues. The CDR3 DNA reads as TGTGCCTGGATGCCCCTGAGACTAGCGGGGGCCTCCTACGAGCAGTACTTC. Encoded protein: CAWMPLRLAGASYEQYF.

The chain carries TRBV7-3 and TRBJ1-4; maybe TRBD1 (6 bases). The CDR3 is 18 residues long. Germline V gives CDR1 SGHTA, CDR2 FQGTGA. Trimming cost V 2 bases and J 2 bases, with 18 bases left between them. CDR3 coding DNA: TGTGCCAGCAGCTTACAGAAAGGGGGGGGATTGACTAATGAAAAACTGTTTTTT. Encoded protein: CASSLQKGGGLTNEKLFF.

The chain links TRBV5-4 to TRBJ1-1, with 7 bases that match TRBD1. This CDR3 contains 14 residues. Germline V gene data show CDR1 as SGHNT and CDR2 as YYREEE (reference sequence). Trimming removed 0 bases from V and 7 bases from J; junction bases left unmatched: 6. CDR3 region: CASSLGRGDIEAFF. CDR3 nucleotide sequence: TGTGCCAGCAGCTTGGGCAGGGGGGATATTGAAGCTTTCTTT.

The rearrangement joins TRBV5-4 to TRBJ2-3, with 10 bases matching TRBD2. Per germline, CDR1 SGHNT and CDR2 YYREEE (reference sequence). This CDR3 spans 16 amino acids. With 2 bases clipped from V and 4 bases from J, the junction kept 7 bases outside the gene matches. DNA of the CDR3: TGTGCCAGCAGCTTAAAGCGGGGGGGCAAGGCAGATACGCAGTATTTT. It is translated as CASSLKRGGKADTQYF.

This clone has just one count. Written as DNA, the CDR3 is TGTGCCGGGACACTTAACTATGGCTACACCTTC. It codes for CAGTLNYGYTF. The chain joins TRBV30 to TRBJ1-2, with D possibly matching TRBD1 (6 bases). Germline V gene sequence: CDR1 GTSNPN, CDR2 SVGIG (reference sequence). V lost 8 bases to trimming and J lost 1 base, with 8 bases between them. The CDR3 loop spans 11 amino acids.

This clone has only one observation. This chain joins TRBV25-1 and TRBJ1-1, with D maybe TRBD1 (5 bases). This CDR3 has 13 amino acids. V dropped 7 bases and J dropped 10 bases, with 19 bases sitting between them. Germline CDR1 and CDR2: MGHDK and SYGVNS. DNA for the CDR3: TGTGCCAGCATCCCCGGAACAGGTTTGGGAGCTTTCTTT. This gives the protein CASIPGTGLGAFF.

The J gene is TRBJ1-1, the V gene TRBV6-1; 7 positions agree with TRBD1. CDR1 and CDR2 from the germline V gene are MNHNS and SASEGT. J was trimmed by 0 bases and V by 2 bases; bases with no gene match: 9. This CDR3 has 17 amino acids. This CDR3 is CASSEHPMTGMNTEAFF. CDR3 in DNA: TGTGCCAGCAGTGAACACCCCATGACAGGGATGAACACTGAAGCTTTCTTT.

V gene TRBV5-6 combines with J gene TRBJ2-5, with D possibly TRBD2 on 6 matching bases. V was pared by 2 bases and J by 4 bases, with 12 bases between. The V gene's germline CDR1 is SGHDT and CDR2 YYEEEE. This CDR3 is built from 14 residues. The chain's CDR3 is CASSFGSGGETQYF. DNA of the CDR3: TGTGCCAGCAGCTTCGGGAGCGGAGGAGAGACCCAGTACTTC.